This TCR beta chain was documented in a study of Graves' ophthalmopathy and Graves' hyperthyroidism. Overall study context: Hyperthyroidism counted as stable given no ophthalmopathy within 18 months of follow-up.

Details on this clonotype: The target antigen is unknown.

The V gene's germline CDR1 is SEHNR and CDR2 FQNEAQ (reference sequence). The CDR3 spans 18 residues. Trimming cost V 5 bases and J 2 bases; bases outside gene matches: 15. RNA transcripts were the source from which TCR beta CDR3 regions were amplified. The library came from an HTBI-primed first-round RT-PCR and a second-round multiplex PCR. One entry per CDR3 protein results from TCRdb running MiXCR on the multiplex PCR reads. There are about 590,000 distinct CDR3 sequences in the sample; approximately 37% occur only once, and about 4.2% lies in the top ten. General study points: Among thyroid clonotypes expanded above 0.001 frequency, most also appeared in blood. In predicting ophthalmopathy progression, the model reached around 66% sensitivity and under 85% specificity.

The rearrangement uses TRBV7-9 and TRBJ2-5; 9 bases map to TRBD2. The source of this sequence is an adult man with Graves' hyperthyroidism. The sample taken for sequencing was peripheral blood or thyroid tissue (not recorded which). In DNA, the CDR3 is TGTGCCAGCAGCCAAGATCCCCGTCGAGCGGGAGGACAAGAGACCCAGTACTTC. Translated: CASSQDPRRAGGQETQYF.